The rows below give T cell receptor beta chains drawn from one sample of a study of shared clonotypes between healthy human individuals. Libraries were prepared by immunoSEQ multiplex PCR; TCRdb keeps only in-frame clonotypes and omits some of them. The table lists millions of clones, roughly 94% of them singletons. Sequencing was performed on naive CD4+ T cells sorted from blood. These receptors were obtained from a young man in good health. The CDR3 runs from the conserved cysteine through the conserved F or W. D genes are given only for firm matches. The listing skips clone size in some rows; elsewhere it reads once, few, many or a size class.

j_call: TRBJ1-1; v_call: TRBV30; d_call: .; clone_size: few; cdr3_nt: TGTGCCTGGAGTCCCCAGGGCACTGAAGCTTTCTTT; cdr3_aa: CAWSPQGTEAFF
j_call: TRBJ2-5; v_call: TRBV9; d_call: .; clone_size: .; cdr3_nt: TGTGCCAGCAGCGTCAGTAGAGGTGCAGTCTATGAGACCCAGTACTTC; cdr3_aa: CASSVSRGAVYETQYF
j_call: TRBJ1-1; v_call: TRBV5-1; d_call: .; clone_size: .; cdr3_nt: TGCGCCAGCAGGGGTGCCGGGGGCCTGAACACTGAAGCTTTCTTT; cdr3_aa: CASRGAGGLNTEAFF
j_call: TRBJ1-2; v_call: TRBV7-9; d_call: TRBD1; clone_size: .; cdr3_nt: TGTGCCAGCAGCTCTGGACAGGGTAACTATGGCTACACCTTC; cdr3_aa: CASSSGQGNYGYTF
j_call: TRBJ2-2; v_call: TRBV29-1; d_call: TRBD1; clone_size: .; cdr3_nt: TGCAGCGTACAGGGGGCGGGGGTCTCACGGGAGCTGTTTTTT; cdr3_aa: CSVQGAGVSRELFF
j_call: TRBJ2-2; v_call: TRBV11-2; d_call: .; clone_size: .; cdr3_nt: TGTGCCAGCAGCTTACGGCACACCGGGGAGCTGTTTTTT; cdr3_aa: CASSLRHTGELFF
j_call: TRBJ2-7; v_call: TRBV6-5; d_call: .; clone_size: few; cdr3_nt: TGTGCCAGCTACCAGTATTCCTACGAGCAGTACTTC; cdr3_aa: CASYQYSYEQYF
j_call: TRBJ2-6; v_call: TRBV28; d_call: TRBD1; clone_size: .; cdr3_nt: TGTGCCAGCAGTCGCCCGGGACAGCTCTTCTCTGGGGCCAACGTCCTGACTTTC; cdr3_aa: CASSRPGQLFSGANVLTF
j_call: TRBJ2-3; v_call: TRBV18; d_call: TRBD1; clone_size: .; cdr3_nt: TGTGCCAGCTCACCACCGGGACAGAAAAGCACAGATACGCAGTATTTT; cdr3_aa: CASSPPGQKSTDTQYF
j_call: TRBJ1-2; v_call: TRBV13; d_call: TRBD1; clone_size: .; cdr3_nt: TGTGCCAGCAGCCACGACAGGGGGGGCTATGGCTACACCTTC; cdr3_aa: CASSHDRGGYGYTF
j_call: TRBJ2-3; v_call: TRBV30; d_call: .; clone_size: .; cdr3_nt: TGTGCCTGGAGGCAGGGGACTTCGAGCACAGATACGCAGTATTTT; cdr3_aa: CAWRQGTSSTDTQYF
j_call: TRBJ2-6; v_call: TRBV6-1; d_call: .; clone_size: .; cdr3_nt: TGTGCCAGCATTAAGTGGGGGACTGGGGCCAACGTCCTGACTTTC; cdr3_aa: CASIKWGTGANVLTF
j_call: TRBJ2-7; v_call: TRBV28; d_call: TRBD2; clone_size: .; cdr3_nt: TGTGCCAGCAGTTTCGGGCCGGGACTAGCGGAATACGAGCAGTACTTC; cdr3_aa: CASSFGPGLAEYEQYF
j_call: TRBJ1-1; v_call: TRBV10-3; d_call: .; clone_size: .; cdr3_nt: TGTGCCTTGCAGGAGCGGTTTAAAGCTTTCTTT; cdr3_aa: CALQERFKAFF
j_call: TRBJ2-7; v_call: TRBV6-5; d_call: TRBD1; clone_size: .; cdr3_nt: TGTGCCAGCAGTACCCGAGGGGGCCCCTCCTACGAGCAGTACTTC; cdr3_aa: CASSTRGGPSYEQYF
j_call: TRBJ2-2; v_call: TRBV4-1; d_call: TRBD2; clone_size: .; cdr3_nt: TGCGCCAGCAGCCATGGTAAAGGCACTAGCGTGAACACCGGGGAGCTGTTTTTT; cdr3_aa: CASSHGKGTSVNTGELFF
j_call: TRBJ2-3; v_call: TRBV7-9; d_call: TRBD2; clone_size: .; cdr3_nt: TGTGCCAGCAGGTTCCGGAGCGGGGGCACAGATACGCAGTATTTT; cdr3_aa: CASRFRSGGTDTQYF
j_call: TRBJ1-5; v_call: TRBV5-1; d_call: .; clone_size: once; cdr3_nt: TGCGCCAGCAGCTTGGCCGCGGGGTTCAATCAGCCCCAGCATTTT; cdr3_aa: CASSLAAGFNQPQHF
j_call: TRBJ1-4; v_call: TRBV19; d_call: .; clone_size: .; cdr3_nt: TGTGCCAGTAGTAAGATGGGCGGTAATGAAAAACTGTTTTTT; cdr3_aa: CASSKMGGNEKLFF
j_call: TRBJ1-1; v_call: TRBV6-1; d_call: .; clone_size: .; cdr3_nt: TGTGCCAGCAGTGATAGAATGAGGGGGTCTTTCTTT; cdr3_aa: CASSDRMRGSFF
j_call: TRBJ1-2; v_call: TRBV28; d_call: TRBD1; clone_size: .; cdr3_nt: TGTGCCAGCAGTTTGACAGGGGAGGATGGCTACACCTTC; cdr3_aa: CASSLTGEDGYTF
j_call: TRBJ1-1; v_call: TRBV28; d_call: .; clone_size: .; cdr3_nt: TGCCTGTCCGGAAGACTAGAGAACACTGAAGCTTTCTTT; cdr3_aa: CLSGRLENTEAFF
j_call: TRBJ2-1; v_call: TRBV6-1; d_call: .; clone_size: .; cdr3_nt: TGTGCCACCCAAGGGGGGCGCGAGAATGAGCAGTTCTTC; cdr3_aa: CATQGGRENEQFF
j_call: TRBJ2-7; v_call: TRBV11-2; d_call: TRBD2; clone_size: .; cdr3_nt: TGTGCCAGCAGCTTAGTATTCTCGACTAGCGAGACCTACGAGCAGTACTTC; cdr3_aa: CASSLVFSTSETYEQYF
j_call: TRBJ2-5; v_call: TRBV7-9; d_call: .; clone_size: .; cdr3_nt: TGTGCCAGCACCCAAAGTTCGGAGACCCAGTACTTC; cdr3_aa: CASTQSSETQYF
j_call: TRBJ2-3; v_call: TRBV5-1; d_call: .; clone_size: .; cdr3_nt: TGCGCCAGCAGCTTGGAAAGGACAGATACGCAGTATTTT; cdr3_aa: CASSLERTDTQYF
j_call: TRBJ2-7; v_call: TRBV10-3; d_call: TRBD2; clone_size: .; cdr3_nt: TGTGCCATCAGTGGGGGGACTAGCGGGTACGAGCAGTACTTC; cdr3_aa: CAISGGTSGYEQYF
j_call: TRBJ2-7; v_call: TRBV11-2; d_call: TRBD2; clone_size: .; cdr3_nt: TGTGCCAGCAGCTCCTTTAAAGCGGGAGCCTCCTACGAGCAGTACTTC; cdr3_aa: CASSSFKAGASYEQYF
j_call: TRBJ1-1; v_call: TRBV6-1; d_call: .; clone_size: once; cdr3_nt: TGTGCCAGCAGTGCCGGACGGAACACTGAAGCTTTCTTT; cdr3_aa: CASSAGRNTEAFF
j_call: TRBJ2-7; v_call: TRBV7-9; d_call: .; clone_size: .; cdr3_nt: TGTGCCAGCAGTTCGACCGTCAGGGGAGGTTTATACGAGCAGTACTTC; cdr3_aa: CASSSTVRGGLYEQYF
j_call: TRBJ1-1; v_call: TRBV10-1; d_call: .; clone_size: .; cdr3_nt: TGCGCCAGCAGTGAGAGCGCACTGGGGACTGAAGCTTTCTTT; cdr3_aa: CASSESALGTEAFF
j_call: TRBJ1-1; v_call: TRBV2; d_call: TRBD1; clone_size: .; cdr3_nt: TGTGCCAGCAGTGGGGACAGGATGAACACTGAAGCTTTCTTT; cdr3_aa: CASSGDRMNTEAFF
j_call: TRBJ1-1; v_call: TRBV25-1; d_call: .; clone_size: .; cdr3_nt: TGTGCCAGTACAAGTAACACTGAAGCTTTCTTT; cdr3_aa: CASTSNTEAFF
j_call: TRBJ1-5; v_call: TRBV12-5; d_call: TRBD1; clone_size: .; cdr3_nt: TGTGCTAGTGGTTTGGTACACGGGACAGGGGACAATCAGCCCCAGCATTTT; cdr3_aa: CASGLVHGTGDNQPQHF
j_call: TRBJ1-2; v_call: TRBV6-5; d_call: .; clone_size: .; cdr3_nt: TGTGCCAGCAGACCTCCGGGATCCTATGGCTACACCTTC; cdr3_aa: CASRPPGSYGYTF
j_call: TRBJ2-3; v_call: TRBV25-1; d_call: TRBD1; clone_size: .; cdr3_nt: TGTGCCAGCAGTGAATTAGAAAGGGGGCAGGCAGATACGCAGTATTTT; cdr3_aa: CASSELERGQADTQYF
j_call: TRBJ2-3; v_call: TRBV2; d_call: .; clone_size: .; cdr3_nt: TGTGCCAGCAGGCGGGACACACCTAGCACAGATACGCAGTATTTT; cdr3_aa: CASRRDTPSTDTQYF
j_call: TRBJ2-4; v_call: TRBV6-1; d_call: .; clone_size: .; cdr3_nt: TGTGCCAGCAGTGAGCCGGGGGAGGCCAAAAACATTCAGTACTTC; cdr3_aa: CASSEPGEAKNIQYF
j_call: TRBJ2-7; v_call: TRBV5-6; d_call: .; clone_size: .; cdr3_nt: TGTGCCAGCAGCTTGGCCGCTATCGAGCAGTACTTC; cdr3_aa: CASSLAAIEQYF
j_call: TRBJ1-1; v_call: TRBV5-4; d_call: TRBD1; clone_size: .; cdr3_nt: TGTGCCAGCAGCCTCGGGGACAGCACAAACACTGAAGCTTTCTTT; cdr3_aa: CASSLGDSTNTEAFF
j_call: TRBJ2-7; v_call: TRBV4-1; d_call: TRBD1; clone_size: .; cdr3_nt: TGCGCCAGCAGCCAACCCCAACAGGGGCCTAGCAAGTACTTC; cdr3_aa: CASSQPQQGPSKYF
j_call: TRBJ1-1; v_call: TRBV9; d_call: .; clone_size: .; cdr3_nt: TGTGCCAGCAGCGGAGTAGGGACTGAAGCTTTCTTT; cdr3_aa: CASSGVGTEAFF
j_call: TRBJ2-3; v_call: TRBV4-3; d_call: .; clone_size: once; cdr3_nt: TGCGCCAGCAGCCAAGGCCTACTGGATACGCAGTATTTT; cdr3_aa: CASSQGLLDTQYF
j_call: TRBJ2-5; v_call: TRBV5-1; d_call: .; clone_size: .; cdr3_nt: TGCGCCAGCAGCTTGGAGGGGACAAAAAAGGCGGAGACCCAGTACTTC; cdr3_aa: CASSLEGTKKAETQYF
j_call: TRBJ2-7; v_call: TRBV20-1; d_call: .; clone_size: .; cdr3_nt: TGCAGTGCTATGTTGTTGCCGGGGCAGTACTTC; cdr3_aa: CSAMLLPGQYF
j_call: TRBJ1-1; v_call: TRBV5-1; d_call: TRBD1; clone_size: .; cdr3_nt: TGCGCCAGCAGCCCGGGGACAGGCGTAATGAACACTGAAGCTTTCTTT; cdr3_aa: CASSPGTGVMNTEAFF
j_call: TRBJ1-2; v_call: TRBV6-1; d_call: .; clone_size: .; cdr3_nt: TGTGCCAGCACCACCCAACGCGACGGCTACACCTTC; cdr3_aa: CASTTQRDGYTF
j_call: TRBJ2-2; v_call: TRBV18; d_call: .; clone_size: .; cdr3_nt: TGTGCCAGCTCACCACAACGGGACGGGGAGCTGTTTTTT; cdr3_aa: CASSPQRDGELFF
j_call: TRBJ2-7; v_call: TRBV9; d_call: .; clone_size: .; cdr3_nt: TGTGCCAGCAGCGTAGGCCAAACAGGGATCGGCGAGCAGTACTTC; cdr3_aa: CASSVGQTGIGEQYF